What follows is one TCR beta chain and its context. Its antigen specificity is not known. No quality values exist for individual bases; no much larger clone is one base distant. The treatment or condition tag for this specimen amounts to: oral pan-JAK inhibitor, 5-10 mg twice daily. Lesional scalp punch biopsies and peripheral blood were collected from alopecia areata patients. PBMCs were isolated by density centrifugation and stained for CD3, CD4 and CD8, and CD4+ and CD8+ T cells were sorted on a FACSAria. This entry comes from a study of CD8+ T cells in alopecia areata (dated by TCRdb to about 2018). The study in broad terms: The treated patients took part in an open-label pilot trial in which moderate-to-severe alopecia areata was treated with oral tofacitinib at 5 to 10 mg twice daily. immunoSEQ multiplex PCR using 35 Vbeta forward primers and 13 Jbeta reverse primers was used to amplify TCRbeta CDR3 regions. Scalp tissue and sorted CD4+ and CD8+ peripheral blood T cells from patchy and totalis/universalis alopecia areata patients and from healthy controls were covered by human TCRbeta sequencing. Patients received tofacitinib for 6 to 18 months and were then followed off drug for 6 months to check for delayed response and recurrence. In both human patients and the C3H/HeJ mouse model, the study applied high-throughput TCRbeta sequencing to look at T cell clonal expansion in alopecia areata. Patients on tofacitinib were biopsied at baseline and after 4 and 24 weeks of treatment, and several of the patients also had a later scalp biopsy. The RNA source kit depended on sample type: the PAXgene miRNA kit for fixed scalp, the miRNeasy kit for PBMCs, and the RNeasy kit for mouse skin. In treated patients, disease severity was measured using the SALT score, which gives the percentage of scalp surface area affected. Scalp clonality was compared among normal scalp (n=4), patchy alopecia areata scalp (n=8), and alopecia totalis/universalis scalp (n=8).

Broad study findings and their caveats: During tofacitinib treatment, many expanded lesional clones remained in scalp and blood, and this persistence may partly explain relapse after treatment is stopped. Because the treated cohort was small and had only one nonresponder, larger studies are needed to examine links between baseline CD8+ expansion and response. TCR sequences shared between patients were less clear than in mice, possibly partly because of HLA diversity in the patient population. Compared with normal scalp, lesional scalp had higher clonality and more expanded CD8+ clones, particularly in alopecia totalis/universalis, a pattern that suggests antigenic drive. Tofacitinib significantly lowered scalp clonality and the number of expanded CD8+ clones among the top 100 scalp clones. Scalp TCR repertoire analysis is complicated because resident alphabeta T cells in normal human skin are also sequenced, whereas mouse skin is dominated by gammadelta T cells.

Libraries were built with the immunoSEQ multiplex PCR assay. RNA was extracted from all samples and reverse transcribed into cDNA, which served as template for TCR sequencing. First-strand cDNA was synthesized using SuperScript III with a 2:1 mix of oligo-dT and random hexamers. A synthetic immune receptor repertoire was used to measure amplification bias, and any remaining bias was corrected computationally. The paper's processing steps were these. After raw reads were preprocessed to remove errors, the CDR3 was defined following IMGT conventions as running from the conserved cysteine to phenylalanine. Clonality was computed as 1 minus the Shannon entropy, with the entropy normalized by log2 of the number of productive unique TCRs. Whether each scalp clone was CD4 or CD8 was inferred by checking scalp TCRbeta sequences against the CD4 and CD8 repertoires from sorted blood. TCRdb's version of the immuneACCESS table is confined to in-frame rearrangements and falls short of the full clone set. An unresolved V gene accounts for under half of the shortfall where checked; the remainder is of unknown origin. That table gives V, J and clone size, and the DNA gave D and trimming. This sample is represented by 200,000 to 250,000 clones; roughly 44% of them were singletons. Around 2.5% of the sample is held by the ten biggest clonotypes.

The sequences come from CD4+ T cells sorted from blood, collected at roughly week 38, from a patient treated with tofacitinib. This receptor was identified in a human donor with alopecia areata.

The nucleotides read TGTGCCTGGAGTGGGAGCCTAGGTAGCTATGGCTACACCTTC. Translated, this gives CAWSGSLGSYGYTF. The chain is made from TRBV30 and TRBJ1-2; the D gene assignment is ambiguous. CDR3 length: 14 amino acids, cysteine to phenylalanine. The DNA shown is the 42-base CDR3, in frame from base 1. CDR1 and CDR2, looked up from the germline V gene (reference sequence), are GTSNPN and SVGIG. V loses 1 base of germline sequence and J loses 4 bases, and the interval between the two ends is 13 bases.